The 5 T cell receptor beta chains given below trace back to one sample, sequenced in a study of T cell changes during pregnancy in multiple sclerosis. Measured with immunoSEQ multiplex PCR; TCRdb has only the in-frame clones, and not every one. The table has about 57,000 clones, about nine tenths seen once. This specimen was peripheral blood, taken in the first trimester of pregnancy. The source of these receptors is a female donor in good health, enrolled as a control in a pregnancy study.

The chain joins TRBV6-5 to TRBJ2-2; D is uncertain. This CDR3 comprises 13 residues. V was trimmed by 0 bases and J by 5 bases, leaving 4 bases between them. Germline CDR1 reads MNHEY; CDR2 reads SVGAGI. The CDR3 nucleotides are TGTGCCAGCAGTTACTCGAGTACCGGGGAGCTGTTTTTT. Its protein product is CASSYSSTGELFF.

A word on this clone: A junction end diverges from the germline sequence, so it may reflect a read error. This chain uses TRBV7-7 with TRBJ2-1, with 8 positions matching TRBD2. Per the germline V gene, CDR1 is SSHAT and CDR2 is FNYEAQ (reference sequence). This CDR3 comprises 15 residues. CDR3 bases: TGTGCTAGCACCATGCACGGGAGGGCCTACAATGAGCAGTTCTTC. Translating it yields CASTMHGRAYNEQFF.

The gene calls are TRBV7-9 and TRBJ1-1; perhaps TRBD1 as D (6 bases). In germline, CDR1 is SEHNR, CDR2 FQNEAQ (reference sequence). Trimming cost V 2 bases and J 8 bases, with 9 bases left between them. This CDR3 region has 12 residues. The CDR3 DNA reads as TGTGCCAGCAGCTTACAGGGGATAGAAGCTTTCTTT. It is translated as CASSLQGIEAFF.

The chain carries TRBV11-2 and TRBJ2-3; 9 bases align to TRBD2. The germline V gene encodes CDR1 SGHAT and CDR2 FQNNGV. The CDR3 extends over 14 amino acids. The trim removed 4 bases at V and 5 bases at J, leaving 4 bases unmatched. CDR3 nucleotides: TGTGCCAGCAGCTATAGCGGGAGTCAAGATACGCAGTATTTT. Translation gives CASSYSGSQDTQYF.

The chain carries TRBV9 and TRBJ2-3; no clear D. Germline values: CDR1 SGDLS, CDR2 YYNGEE. V gave up 1 base and J gave up 2 bases, with 11 bases separating them. The CDR3 sequence is 15 residues long. CDR3 sequence (DNA): TGTGCCAGCAGCGTAAGTGACACGACCACAGATACGCAGTATTTT. Residues: CASSVSDTTTDTQYF.